What follows are 3 T cell receptor beta chains derived from one specimen sequenced in a study of shared clonotypes between healthy human individuals. Terminally differentiated effector memory CD45RA+ cells were left out of the naive CD8 fraction, which was CD45RO-negative and positively selected for CCR7. Profiled with immunoSEQ multiplex PCR; TCRdb holds only in-frame clones, not every one. The data show nearly 600,000 clones, around 95% seen once. The sequenced sample was naive CD8+ T cells sorted from blood. All receptors derive from a woman aged 30 to 39 in good health.

CDR3 loop: CASSPVAGAVEFF. The CDR3, as DNA: TGTGCCAGCAGTCCCGTAGCGGGAGCTGTGGAGTTCTTC. V gene TRBV6-5 combines with J gene TRBJ2-1; TRBD2 aligns across 9 bases. There are 13 residues in the CDR3. V shed 5 bases, J shed 14 bases, and the junction held 10 bases outside the gene matches. Germline V gene data show CDR1 as MNHEY and CDR2 as SVGAGI.

The chain carries TRBV2 and TRBJ2-1; 9 nucleotides agree with TRBD2. V lost 11 bases to trimming and J lost 5 bases; unmatched junction nucleotides: 13. The germline gives CDR1 SNHLY, CDR2 FYNNEI. This CDR3 comprises 15 residues. CDR3 protein: CAVPQRLAANNEQFF. Written as DNA, the CDR3 is TGTGCCGTGCCCCAACGACTAGCGGCCAACAATGAGCAGTTCTTC.

The chain uses TRBV6-5 and TRBJ1-1; TRBD1 matches at 8 bases. The CDR3 sequence is 15 residues long. Germline V gene lookup returns CDR1 MNHEY and CDR2 SVGAGI. Trimming took 0 bases from V and 5 from J; bases not matched to a gene: 5. The CDR3 DNA is TGTGCCAGCAGTTACTCGACAGGGGTGGTAACTGAAGCTTTCTTT. Translated: CASSYSTGVVTEAFF.